This TCR beta chain was found in a study of shared clonotypes between healthy human individuals. Assay used: immunoSEQ multiplex PCR; TCRdb lists only in-frame clones, some missing. Among some 2,100,000 clones, approximately 96% were seen once, and the ten largest hold approximately 0.13%. V was trimmed by 8 bases and J by 0 bases, leaving 13 bases between them. The CDR3 spans 14 residues. CDR1 and CDR2 (germline): SGHRS, YFSETQ. This clone was recorded a few times. The same CDR3 arises from other DNA sequences in this sample as well. The rearrangement joins TRBV5-1 to TRBJ2-3; D possibly corresponds to TRBD1 (6 bases). The sequenced material came from naive CD4+ T cells sorted from blood. Stated subset: CD45RA+ positively selected. The TCR sequence derives from a man aged 18-30 years in good health. The CDR3 DNA reads as TGCGCCAGTTCTGGGGGCCTTAGCACAGATACGCAGTATTTT. Its protein product is CASSGGLSTDTQYF.